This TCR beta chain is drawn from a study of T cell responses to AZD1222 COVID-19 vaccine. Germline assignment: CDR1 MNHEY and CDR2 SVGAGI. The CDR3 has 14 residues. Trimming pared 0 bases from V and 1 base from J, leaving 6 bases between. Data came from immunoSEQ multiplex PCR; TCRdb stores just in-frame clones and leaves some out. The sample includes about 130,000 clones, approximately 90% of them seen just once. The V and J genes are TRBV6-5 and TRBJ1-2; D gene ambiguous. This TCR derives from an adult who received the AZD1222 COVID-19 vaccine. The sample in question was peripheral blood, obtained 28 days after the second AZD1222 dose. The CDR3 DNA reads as TGTGCCAGCAGTTACTCGGCGGTTAACTATGGCTACACCTTC. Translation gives CASSYSAVNYGYTF.